This T cell receptor beta chain emerged from a study of response to subunit inactivated influenza vaccine. Study-wide results and limits: New T cells are recruited in small numbers by each seasonal influenza vaccination, according to the authors' suggestion.

Concerning this clonotype itself: Its antigen is undetermined.

TCRdb re-called the RT-PCR reads with MiXCR, one entry per CDR3 protein. The data hold around 480,000 distinct CDR3 sequences, with roughly 9.7% observed a single time. The V end lost 6 bases, the J end lost 5 bases, and 19 bases lay between the germline ends. This CDR3 is 15 amino acids long. From germline, CDR1 is MDHEN and CDR2 SYDVKM. The chain couples TRBV28 to TRBJ1-2; D gene uncertain. The sample consisted of PBMCs from blood, taken roughly 48 days after vaccination. This clonotype was sampled from a man in his fifties who received an inactivated influenza vaccine. The CDR3 region has the DNA TGTGCCAGCAGGACTCCCCATTCCGAACTGTATGGCTACACCTTC. Its translation is CASRTPHSELYGYTF.